Each of the 13 T cell receptor beta chains below was sequenced from the same sample in a study of blood T cell repertoires in COVID-19. Assay used: immunoSEQ multiplex PCR; TCRdb lists only in-frame clones, some missing. This repertoire shows about 58,000 clones, roughly 84% found once; its top ten account for 10%. Sequences were obtained from peripheral blood. The origin of the receptors is a middle-aged man with COVID-19, enrolled during active disease.

The chain combines TRBV3-1 (or the pseudogene TRBV3-2) with TRBJ1-4; TRBD1 might be the D (5 bases). V lost 0 bases to trimming and J lost 8 bases, with 10 bases between them. Germline CDR1 is LGHDT and CDR2 is YNNKEL (reference sequence). There are 14 residues in the CDR3. In nucleotides, the CDR3 is TGTGCCAGCAGCCAAGACCCGGGGGGAGAAAAACTGTTTTTT. Translating it yields CASSQDPGGEKLFF.

The CDR3 nucleotides are TGTGCCAGCAGTGAGCGGGGAGGGGCGTGGGGGGAGCTGTTTTTT. This sequence encodes CASSERGGAWGELFF. The chain uses TRBV2 and TRBJ2-2; 7 bases map to TRBD2. This CDR3 comprises 15 residues. V shed 3 bases and J 8 bases; nucleotides not matched to a gene: 9. Germline V gene sequence: CDR1 SNHLY, CDR2 FYNNEI.

This chain links TRBV19 with TRBJ2-1; D possibly corresponds to TRBD2 (6 bases). Trimming stripped 5 bases from V and 4 bases from J, with 21 bases between. The CDR3 runs 17 residues. Germline assignment: CDR1 LNHDA and CDR2 SQIVND (reference sequence). In DNA form, the CDR3 reads TGTGCCAGTAGTCTTTACAGCGGGCTCGACGGATACAATGAGCAGTTCTTC. Translation gives CASSLYSGLDGYNEQFF.

This clone showed up just once. The chain links TRBV5-1 to TRBJ1-1; 11 bases agree with TRBD1. Germline-derived CDR1 and CDR2 are SGHRS and YFSETQ. V dropped 4 bases and J dropped 7; count of bases not matched to a gene: 6. The CDR3 is 14 amino acids. DNA for the CDR3: TGCGCCAGCAGCCGGACAGGGGGCTGGGATGAAGCTTTCTTT. This translates into CASSRTGGWDEAFF.

The chain is built from TRBV4-1 and TRBJ1-2; a possible D gene is TRBD1 (5 bases). The CDR3 totals 15 residues. V lost 2 bases, J lost 7 bases, and 17 bases lay in between. CDR1 MGHRA and CDR2 YSYEKL come from the germline V gene. The CDR3, as DNA: TGCGCCAGCAGCCAAACCCACAGGATACTATTTGGCTACACCTTC. It encodes CASSQTHRILFGYTF.

The chain uses TRBV11-3 and TRBJ2-2, with TRBD2 identical over 10 bases. Germline V lookup: CDR1 SGHNT, CDR2 YENEEA. This CDR3 has 17 residues. V gave up 5 bases and J gave up 0 bases; unmatched junction bases: 6. CDR3 DNA sequence: TGTGCCAGCAGCCCAGAAGGACTAGCGGCGAACACCGGGGAGCTGTTTTTT. Translation gives CASSPEGLAANTGELFF.

J is TRBJ2-5 and V is TRBV21-1; no check of the table's D call, TRBD1, against the DNA was made. TRBV21-1 is marked as a pseudogene. The CDR3 has 13 amino acids. This chain's CDR3 is CASSEGQRETQYF. The CDR3 DNA reads TGTGCCAGCAGCGAAGGACAAAGAGAGACCCAGTACTTC.

The gene calls are TRBV20-1 and TRBJ1-5; tentative D call: TRBD1 (6 bases). Germline CDR1 is DFQATT and CDR2 is SNEGSKA (reference sequence). CDR3 length: 13 residues. V lost 3 bases, J lost 7 bases, and 13 bases lay in between. The CDR3 loop is CSASIGGGQPQHF. The CDR3 coding sequence is TGCAGTGCTAGTATTGGGGGCGGGCAGCCCCAGCATTTT.

The gene calls are TRBV7-9 and TRBJ2-7, with 12 positions matching TRBD1. Germline lookup yields CDR1 SEHNR and CDR2 FQNEAQ (reference sequence). The length of the CDR3 is 18 residues. The junction had 13 bases not matched to a gene; V was cut back by 3 bases and J by 4 bases. This CDR3 is CASSFKSTGTGGWYEQYF. The CDR3, as DNA: TGTGCCAGCAGCTTCAAATCAACCGGGACAGGGGGCTGGTACGAGCAGTACTTC.

The chain employs TRBV19 and TRBJ1-4; 7 bases line up with TRBD1. The junction had 11 bases not matched to a gene; V was cut back by 5 bases and J by 8 bases. CDR1 is LNHDA, CDR2 SQIVND, per germline (reference sequence). This CDR3 region has 15 residues. The CDR3 bases are TGTGCCAGTAGTCCAGGGGGGACCCAGGGGGAAAAACTGTTTTTT. Its translation: CASSPGGTQGEKLFF. The full variable domain, in which reference TRBV19 and TRBJ1-4 provide the parts outside the CDR3, is DGGITQSPKYLFRKEGQNVTLSCEQNLNHDAMYWYRQDPGQGLRLIYYSQIVNDFQKGDIAEGYSVSREKKESFPLTVTSAQKNPTAFYLCASSPGGTQGEKLFFGSGTQLSVL.

The chain joins TRBV10-3 to TRBJ1-3, with D hard to call. This CDR3 is 15 amino acids long. Trimming pared 1 base from V and 0 bases from J, leaving 7 bases between. CDR1 ENHRY and CDR2 SYGVKD come from the germline V gene. The CDR3 DNA is TGTGCCATCAGTGAGTTGGGCCGCTCTGGAAACACCATATATTTT. Protein product: CAISELGRSGNTIYF.

This sequence joins TRBV28 and TRBJ1-5; D not resolved. From germline, CDR1 is MDHEN and CDR2 SYDVKM. CDR3 length: 14 amino acids. The germline V and J ends were trimmed by 2 bases and 1 base, with 6 bases remaining between them. As DNA, the CDR3 is TGTGCCAGCAGTTTAAGGCGGAGCAATCAGCCCCAGCATTTT. The encoded protein is CASSLRRSNQPQHF.

The rearrangement joins TRBV28 to TRBJ2-7, with TRBD2 matching over 12 bases. Trimming at V came to 5 bases and at J to 4 bases, leaving 15 bases not matched to a gene. The CDR3 spans 18 residues. Germline V CDR1 and CDR2: MDHEN, SYDVKM. Here the CDR3 reads CASSPARTSGIGFYEQYF. DNA for the CDR3: TGTGCCAGCAGTCCAGCAAGGACTAGCGGGATCGGATTTTACGAGCAGTACTTC.